One and the same sample provided the 14 T cell receptor beta chains below, sequenced in a study of cytomegalovirus exposure and HLA in healthy donors. With 60 Vbeta and 13 Jbeta primers, the PCR was carried out. The table came from immunoSEQ multiplex PCR; TCRdb's copy has only in-frame clones and leaves some out. The repertoire holds about 160,000 clones, with roughly 83% as singletons. The sample comprised PBMCs. The receptors derive from a woman aged 18-35 years in good health and CMV-seronegative.

This clone appeared a single time. V usage is TRBV5-1 and J usage is TRBJ1-2, with 10 bases that match TRBD1. CDR3 size: 17 residues. V shed 0 bases and J 9 bases; nucleotides not matched to a gene: 14. CDR1 SGHRS and CDR2 YFSETQ come from the germline V gene. The CDR3 DNA reads TGCGCCAGCAGCTTGGTTCTTGGAGGGACAGGGGATAGAAGCTACACCTTC. This gives the protein CASSLVLGGTGDRSYTF.

This sequence joins TRBV5-1 and TRBJ1-1; 7 bases map to TRBD1. The germline CDR1 and CDR2 sequences are SGHRS and YFSETQ. The CDR3 is made up of 15 amino acids. V was clipped by 4 bases and J by 1 base; unmatched bases: 7. The CDR3 nucleotides are TGCGCCAGCAGCCAGACAGGGAGTTCGAACACTGAAGCTTTCTTT. This sequence encodes CASSQTGSSNTEAFF.

This chain links TRBV7-9 with TRBJ2-1; 10 positions agree with TRBD1. The length of the CDR3 is 18 residues. Trimming removed 5 bases from V and 5 bases from J; junction bases left unmatched: 15. Per germline, CDR1 SEHNR and CDR2 FQNEAQ (reference sequence). The CDR3 DNA follows: TGTGCCAGCAGCCAGTATGGGGGACAGGGGAGGCCCCACAATGAGCAGTTCTTC. This encodes CASSQYGGQGRPHNEQFF.

For the CDR3, the DNA is TGTGCCAGCAGCTTGGTCAGGGGATTCTCTGGAAACACCATATATTTT. Translation gives CASSLVRGFSGNTIYF. The genes are TRBV7-9 and TRBJ1-3; D is possibly TRBD1 (6 bases). The CDR3 contains 16 residues. Per germline, CDR1 SEHNR and CDR2 FQNEAQ (reference sequence). Trimming stripped 3 bases from V and 0 bases from J, with 12 bases between.

The gene calls are TRBV7-2 and TRBJ1-2; 9 bases agree with TRBD1. This CDR3 has 16 residues. Per germline, CDR1 SGHTA and CDR2 FQGNSA. Trimming cost V 8 bases and J 6 bases; bases outside gene matches: 16. The CDR3 coding sequence is TGTGCCAGCCACAGGAAACAGGGGGCCTACATGAATGGCTACACCTTC. Encoded protein: CASHRKQGAYMNGYTF. Based on the CDR3 plus reference TRBV7-2 and TRBJ1-2, the full variable domain is GAGVSQSPSNKVTEKGKDVELRCDPISGHTALYWYRQSLGQGLEFLIYFQGNSAPDKSGLPSDRFSAERTGGSVSTLTIQRTQQEDSAVYLCASHRKQGAYMNGYTFGSGTRLTVV.

The chain links TRBV29-1 to TRBJ2-2; D gene ambiguous. CDR1 is SQVTM and CDR2 is ANQGSEA in the germline V gene. The CDR3 has 12 residues. V lost 8 bases to trimming and J lost 0 bases, with 7 bases between them. The CDR3, as DNA: TGCAGCACCGGGTCGAACACCGGGGAGCTGTTTTTT. Translation gives CSTGSNTGELFF.

A remark on this clone: The junction departs from germline at one end; a sequencing error may be responsible. The V call is TRBV7-9, the J call TRBJ1-2; 9 bases are shared with TRBD1. Germline lookup yields CDR1 SEHNR and CDR2 FQNEAQ (reference sequence). The CDR3 contains 17 residues. The CDR3 is CSSSPDRGRSRGYGYTF. CDR3 sequence (DNA): TGTTCCAGCAGCCCGGACAGGGGTCGGAGTCGTGGCTATGGCTACACCTTC.

This chain links TRBV12-5 with TRBJ2-2; TRBD2 is a possible D gene (5 bases). This CDR3 contains 17 residues. Trimming stripped 0 bases from V and 5 bases from J, with 16 bases between. Per the germline V gene, CDR1 is LGHNT and CDR2 is FRNRAP. CDR3 nucleotide sequence: TGTGCTAGTGGTTTGGTACCTCCGGGGTACTCAACCGGGGAGCTGTTTTTT. Translated, it gives CASGLVPPGYSTGELFF.

V and J are TRBV28 and TRBJ1-1; D may be TRBD1 (6 bases). This CDR3 comprises 15 residues. The V and J ends lost 7 bases and 3 bases respectively, with 18 bases between them. The germline gives CDR1 MDHEN, CDR2 SYDVKM. In nucleotides, the CDR3 is TGTGCCAGCACCTATGGGGGCAGGGGAGACACTGAAGCTTTCTTT. It translates to CASTYGGRGDTEAFF.

The chain couples TRBV6-5 to TRBJ1-2; 10 bases are a match to TRBD1. The CDR3 loop spans 15 amino acids. The junction had 7 bases not matched to a gene; V was cut back by 6 bases and J by 3 bases. CDR1 is MNHEY and CDR2 is SVGAGI in the germline V gene. The CDR3, as DNA: TGTGCCAGCAGGACCGGGACAGGGGTCCACTATGGCTACACCTTC. Protein: CASRTGTGVHYGYTF.

This chain connects TRBV28 to TRBJ1-2; 7 nucleotides line up with TRBD1. Germline V CDR1 and CDR2: MDHEN, SYDVKM. V gave up 8 bases and J gave up 4 bases; unmatched junction bases: 4. CDR3 size: 12 residues. The CDR3 reads CASGGQPYGYTF. As DNA, the CDR3 is TGTGCCAGCGGGGGACAGCCCTATGGCTACACCTTC.

This chain uses TRBV14 with TRBJ1-2; a possible D gene is TRBD1 (6 bases). The CDR3 totals 15 residues. Germline V lookup: CDR1 SGHDN, CDR2 FVKESK. Trimming removed 0 bases from V and 4 bases from J, with 12 bases in between. The CDR3 DNA is TGTGCCAGCAGCCAAGAAGGCACAGGGCTCTATGGCTACACCTTC. The encoded protein is CASSQEGTGLYGYTF.

V usage is TRBV7-9 and J usage is TRBJ2-1; TRBD2 agrees at 10 bases. Trimming took 1 base from V and 2 from J; bases not matched to a gene: 2. The length of the CDR3 is 16 residues. Germline V lookup: CDR1 SEHNR, CDR2 FQNEAQ (reference sequence). CDR3 in amino acids: CASSLVTSGAYNEQFF. The CDR3 DNA reads TGTGCCAGCAGCTTAGTAACTAGCGGGGCCTACAATGAGCAGTTCTTC.

The V call is TRBV5-1, the J call TRBJ1-1; 7 bases map to TRBD1. Trimming cost V 0 bases and J 0 bases; bases outside gene matches: 11. Germline-derived CDR1 and CDR2 are SGHRS and YFSETQ. The CDR3 runs to 18 residues. The CDR3 coding sequence is TGCGCCAGCAGCTTGGCCAAGGCAGGGGGTTCCATGAACACTGAAGCTTTCTTT. Protein product: CASSLAKAGGSMNTEAFF.